Presented here are 21 T cell receptor beta chains from one specimen sequenced in a study of blood T cell repertoires in COVID-19. TCRdb keeps only in-frame clones here, not all; method: immunoSEQ multiplex PCR. This table holds under 350,000 clones, 85% to 90% found once. The sequenced sample consisted of PBMCs or T cells enriched from blood (not recorded which). The receptors derive from a man aged 25-45 years who had recovered from COVID-19.

This chain uses TRBV27 with TRBJ1-1, with unresolved D. V lost 3 bases and J lost 2, with 7 bases in between. The CDR3 spans 13 residues. Germline V gene sequence: CDR1 MNHEY, CDR2 SMNVEV (reference sequence). CDR3: CASSFGLNTEAFF. For the CDR3, the DNA is TGTGCCAGCAGTTTTGGGCTAAACACTGAAGCTTTCTTT.

V and J are TRBV12-3 or TRBV12-4 and TRBJ1-1; D remains unclear. V shed 3 bases and J shed 0 bases, with 5 bases lying between them. The CDR3 length is 13 residues. The CDR3 is CASSFSVNTEAFF. CDR3 sequence (DNA): TGTGCCAGCAGTTTCTCAGTGAACACTGAAGCTTTCTTT.

This chain connects TRBV11-2 to TRBJ2-1, with 13 bases lining up with TRBD2. Germline values: CDR1 SGHAT, CDR2 FQNNGV. CDR3 length: 17 residues. J was trimmed by 6 bases and V by 1 base; bases with no gene match: 6. DNA of the CDR3: TGTGCCAGCAGCTTAGCCCGAGGGACTAGCGGGGCCAATGAGCAGTTCTTC. Residues: CASSLARGTSGANEQFF.

The rearrangement links TRBV12-5 to TRBJ1-5, with TRBD1 as a possible D gene (5 bases). This CDR3 has 13 residues. Germline CDR1 and CDR2: LGHNT and FRNRAP. V was shortened by 6 bases and J by 0 bases, with 6 bases between the two germline ends. The DNA of the CDR3 is TGTGCTAGTGGCAGGGATAGCAATCAGCCCCAGCATTTT. Amino acid sequence: CASGRDSNQPQHF.

The V call is TRBV4-1, the J call TRBJ2-7, with D possibly TRBD2 on 6 matching bases. The CDR3 extends over 14 amino acids. Per the germline V gene, CDR1 is MGHRA and CDR2 is YSYEKL. V lost 4 bases and J 6 bases, leaving 16 bases between the germline ends. CDR3 nucleotides: TGCGCCAGCAGCCTAGGCGGGGACTGGGGCGAGCAGTACTTC. It is translated as CASSLGGDWGEQYF.

In DNA form, the CDR3 reads TGTGCCAGCAGCTTAGACAGGGCCCGAGGCTACACCTTC. This encodes CASSLDRARGYTF. The chain couples TRBV7-2 to TRBJ1-2; D is possibly TRBD1 (6 bases). V gave up 1 base and J gave up 8 bases, with 11 bases separating them. This CDR3 is built from 13 residues. Germline CDR1 is SGHTA and CDR2 is FQGNSA.

In its sample, this clone was seen a few times. The chain carries TRBV27 and TRBJ1-6; no firm D call. V shed 4 bases and J shed 3 bases, with 13 bases lying between them. The CDR3 contains 16 residues. Germline CDR1 and CDR2: MNHEY and SMNVEV (reference sequence). The CDR3 DNA reads TGTGCCAGCAGTTGGGGAAACCGGGGCTATAATTCACCCCTCCACTTT. Translated: CASSWGNRGYNSPLHF.

The V and J genes are TRBV9 and TRBJ2-1; possible D gene TRBD1, 7 bases. This CDR3 contains 15 residues. With 0 bases removed from V and 9 bases from J, the gap between germline ends came to 16 bases. Germline values: CDR1 SGDLS, CDR2 YYNGEE. CDR3 DNA: TGTGCCAGCAGCGTAGGAGGCAGGGGGGTAAGTGAGCAGTTCTTC. This encodes CASSVGGRGVSEQFF.

The chain recombines TRBV27 with TRBJ2-7; D might be TRBD1 (6 bases). Germline lookup yields CDR1 MNHEY and CDR2 SMNVEV (reference sequence). This CDR3 has 15 amino acids. The V end lost 5 bases, the J end lost 0 bases, and 14 bases lay between the germline ends. The CDR3 protein is CASSRGQWSSYEQYF. CDR3 bases: TGTGCCAGCAGTCGAGGACAGTGGAGCTCCTACGAGCAGTACTTC.

The chain has TRBV28 and TRBJ2-7, with 7 bases identical to TRBD2. This CDR3 is built from 17 residues. The V gene's germline CDR1 is MDHEN and CDR2 SYDVKM. The V segment lost 9 bases and the J segment 0 bases; nucleotides outside the gene matches: 17. CDR3 region: CASRVPTGGGNSYEQYF. The CDR3 DNA reads as TGTGCCAGTCGAGTTCCGACCGGGGGAGGGAACTCCTACGAGCAGTACTTC. Filled out from reference TRBV28 and TRBJ2-7, the complete variable domain reads DVKVTQSSRYLVKRTGEKVFLECVQDMDHENMFWYRQDPGLGLRLIYFSYDVKMKEKGDIPEGYSVSREKKERFSLILESASTNQTSMYLCASRVPTGGGNSYEQYFGPGTRLTVT.

The rearrangement links TRBV11-2 to TRBJ1-3; D remains ambiguous. CDR3 length: 15 residues. Germline V gives CDR1 SGHAT, CDR2 FQNNGV. The ends were cut back, 2 bases at V and 0 bases at J, with 8 bases in the middle. The CDR3: CASSLKLSSGNTIYF. The CDR3 nucleotides are TGTGCCAGCAGCTTAAAGTTGAGCTCTGGAAACACCATATATTTT. Together with reference TRBV11-2 and TRBJ1-3, the CDR3 gives the full variable domain: EAGVAQSPRYKIIEKRQSVAFWCNPISGHATLYWYQQILGQGPKLLIQFQNNGVVDDSQLPKDRFSAERLKGVDSTLKIQPAKLEDSAVYLCASSLKLSSGNTIYFGEGSWLTVV.

This chain uses TRBV7-8 with TRBJ1-1, with 11 bases lining up with TRBD1. V lost 2 bases to trimming and J lost 1 base; unmatched junction nucleotides: 12. This CDR3 has 19 residues. CDR1 and CDR2 (germline): SGHVS, FQNEAQ. DNA of the CDR3: TGTGCCAGCAGCTTACCTTTGGACAGGGGGCGAGCGAGGAACACTGAAGCTTTCTTT. Translation gives CASSLPLDRGRARNTEAFF.

The V and J genes are TRBV5-8 and TRBJ2-1; TRBD2 is a possible D gene (5 bases). Germline-derived CDR1 and CDR2 are SGHTS and YDEGEE. The V end lost 1 base, the J end lost 2 bases, and 10 bases lay between the germline ends. The CDR3 consists of 15 residues. CDR3 nucleotides: TGTGCCAGCAGCTTGAGTGGGAGACCCTACAATGAGCAGTTCTTC. Protein product: CASSLSGRPYNEQFF.

This clone was seen once. The chain links TRBV7-6 to TRBJ2-5; the match to TRBD2 covers 13 bases. The CDR3 loop spans 17 amino acids. CDR1 and CDR2 from the germline V gene are SGHVS and FNYEAQ. V shed 1 base and J 5 bases; nucleotides not matched to a gene: 7. The DNA of the CDR3 is TGTGCCAGCAGCTTAGAACTAGCGGGAGGGGCTACGGAGACCCAGTACTTC. This translates into CASSLELAGGATETQYF.

The chain recombines TRBV5-1 with TRBJ2-2; 8 nucleotides match TRBD2. Germline CDR1 reads SGHRS; CDR2 reads YFSETQ. This CDR3 has 16 residues. V shed 2 bases, J shed 6 bases, and the junction held 9 bases outside the gene matches. The CDR3 reads CASSFPTSAEAGELFF. The DNA for the CDR3 is TGCGCCAGCAGCTTCCCGACTAGCGCCGAGGCCGGGGAGCTGTTTTTT.

As for this clone: A junction boundary mismatches the germline segment, possibly from a read error. The J gene is TRBJ1-3, the V gene TRBV13; unclear D gene. Germline-derived CDR1 and CDR2 are PRHDT and FYEKMQ (reference sequence). CDR3 length: 14 amino acids. CDR3 bases: TGTGCCAGCAGCATAGGTAGATCCGGAAACACCATATATTTT. Translation gives CASSIGRSGNTIYF.

The sample holds a few counts of this clone. This chain joins TRBV24-1 and TRBJ2-1; 9 bases are a match to TRBD1. Per germline, CDR1 KGHDR and CDR2 SFDVKD. Losses at the gene ends were 2 bases for V and 1 base for J; bases not matched to a gene: 2. The length of the CDR3 is 16 residues. CDR3 region: CATSDSGTGSYNEQFF. The CDR3 DNA sequence: TGTGCCACCAGTGATTCCGGGACAGGGTCCTACAATGAGCAGTTCTTC.

The chain carries TRBV5-1 and TRBJ2-5; 12 nucleotides line up with TRBD2. Germline values: CDR1 SGHRS, CDR2 YFSETQ. V lost 0 bases to trimming and J lost 4 bases; unmatched junction nucleotides: 7. The length of the CDR3 is 17 residues. The CDR3 loop reads CASSLGGQTSGRETQYF. CDR3 bases: TGCGCCAGCAGCTTGGGGGGCCAGACTAGCGGGAGAGAGACCCAGTACTTC.

This chain uses TRBV5-1 with TRBJ1-5; maybe TRBD1 (5 bases). Germline loops: CDR1 SGHRS, CDR2 YFSETQ. The V gene lost 4 bases and the J gene lost 4 bases, with 12 bases spanning the gap. The CDR3 sequence is 14 residues long. Here the CDR3 DNA reads TGCGCCAGCAGCACGGGACTGAATAATCAGCCCCAGCATTTT. This codes for CASSTGLNNQPQHF.

The chain couples TRBV2 to TRBJ2-3; 11 bases fit TRBD2. This CDR3 has 15 residues. Trimming removed 6 bases from V and 13 bases from J; junction bases left unmatched: 15. Germline-derived CDR1 and CDR2 are SNHLY and FYNNEI. The CDR3 bases are TGTGCCAGCAGCGTACTAGCGGGGGCCAACACGAGGGAGTATTTT. Protein sequence: CASSVLAGANTREYF.

This clone occurred a few times. This chain joins TRBV29-1 and TRBJ1-2; D not resolved. Trimming removed 5 bases at V and 7 bases at J, with 11 bases between. The V gene's germline CDR1 is SQVTM and CDR2 ANQGSEA. This CDR3 spans 11 amino acids. This CDR3 reads CSVSVVSGYTF. Written as DNA, the CDR3 is TGCAGCGTTAGTGTAGTTAGTGGCTACACCTTC.